This T cell receptor beta chain derives from a study of vaccination and CD4 T cells after COVID-19. Treatment described: roughly 10-day PBMC culture with coronavirus spike peptide pools or control peptides (ViraFEST assay). CD4+ T cells that had been cultured provided DNA sequenced with the Oncomine TCR Beta short-read assay. MiXCR, applied by TCRdb to the PCR reads, yields one record per CDR3 protein. The table includes 9,500 to 15,000 distinct CDR3 sequences, 60% detected once. Germline V gene data show CDR1 as DFQATT and CDR2 as SNEGSKA (reference sequence). This CDR3 region has 14 residues. Germline trimming cut 6 bases from V and 9 bases from J; bases unmatched to any gene: 10. This clonotype was picked up a small number of times. The antigen remains undetermined.

The chain uses TRBV20-1 and TRBJ2-1, with TRBD2 identical over 11 bases. The receptor comes from a human donor who had recovered from COVID-19. The sequenced sample consisted of CD4+ T cells from blood, cultured in vitro. CDR3 bases: TGCAGTGCCGTAAGGACCGGGACTAGCGGTGAGCAGTTCTTC. Its translation is CSAVRTGTSGEQFF.